The rows below give T cell receptor beta chains drawn from one sample of a study of blood T cell repertoires in COVID-19. Profiling relied on immunoSEQ multiplex PCR, and the TCRdb table lists in-frame clones only, not all of them. The sample consists of about 320,000 clones, 87% of them appearing once. The sample was PBMCs or T cells enriched from blood (not recorded which). These receptors originate from a woman aged 25 to 39 who had recovered from COVID-19. Both conserved end residues are part of each CDR3.

v_call cdr3_aa
TRBV7-2 CASSLLAGGNHFQETQYF
TRBV19 CASRPGQVYNEQFF
TRBV6-2/TRBV6-3 CASSYSELNYGYTF
TRBV6-1 CASSVSRGSSLVSSYEQYF
TRBV5-1 CASSLPRQVADGYTF
TRBV9 CASSVLDRESGNTIYF
TRBV11-1 CASSLDSTYEQYF
TRBV2 CASRGGTNYNSPLHF
TRBV9 CASSASGGPPDTQYF
TRBV4-2 CASSQLSGVADTQYF
TRBV7-9 CASSFGRRTSGGGETQYF
TRBV9 CASSTQGTEAFF
TRBV24-1 CATSGPVSTDTQYF
TRBV2 CASGTSGRGEQFF
TRBV7-3 CASSLAGGSTDTQYF
TRBV3-1/TRBV3-2 CASSQDPPGGFGTNEKLFF
TRBV5-1 CASSPSTSGPYNEQFF
TRBV12-5 CASGARDTLNSPLHF
TRBV19 CASSPGTATNEKLFF
TRBV29-1 CSVEDGGFAGKENTEAFF
TRBV5-1 CASSLDSPNYTQYF
TRBV6-1 CASSEEIDSF
TRBV5-1 CASSSPAGGSYEQYF
TRBV28 CASSRGQANYNSPLHF
TRBV18 CASSPPRAGEQFF
TRBV19 CASSWGQTETQYF
TRBV5-1 CASSLGIRGRNYGYTF
TRBV7-9 CASSSGSNNYGYTF
TRBV4-3 CASSQAQGTEAFF
TRBV5-1 CASRPGQPSGNTIYF
TRBV28 CASSRGASYEQYF
TRBV4-1 CASSLSRSAPSEQYF
TRBV11-2 CASSPGGLAGVVETQYF
TRBV5-1 CASSPGGDYGYTF
TRBV19 CASSIDRGQGEAFF
TRBV14 CASSPPGGLNTEAFF
TRBV6-5 CASSYSGRGLDYGYTF
TRBV30 CAWNRMNTEAFF
TRBV6-2/TRBV6-3 CASSYRLAGGLSSYNEQFF
TRBV5-1 CASSLDRTNEKLFF
TRBV19 CASSRLGGSTDTQYF
TRBV6-1 CASSEARLARYQETQYF
TRBV19 CASSISRGHQPQHF
TRBV6-1 CASSETGSAQHF
TRBV5-1 CASSADTEAFF
TRBV6-5 CASRENLDQPQHF
TRBV28 CASSRSQRGGETQYF
TRBV5-1 CASSSDTVSSYGYTF
TRBV6-1 CASSDTGRPTAFF
TRBV11-3 CASSPTGTGLEQYF
TRBV11-1 CASSFGSLATNEKLFF
TRBV7-6 CASSLSLGTQETQYF